One and the same sample provided the 19 T cell receptor beta chains below, sequenced in a study of early T cells in non-severe SARS-CoV-2 infection. TCRdb passed the 5' RACE reads through MiXCR, listing each CDR3 protein once. The data hold 60,000 or so distinct CDR3 sequences, with roughly 9% observed a single time. The source was whole blood, collected at baseline. These TCRs come from an adult who was a healthcare worker with PCR-confirmed SARS-CoV-2 infection or an uninfected control (not recorded which).

Only a few counts were recorded for this clonotype. V and J are TRBV9 and TRBJ2-2; D gene ambiguous. Germline V gene lookup returns CDR1 SGDLS and CDR2 YYNGEE. The CDR3 runs 11 residues. V gave up 6 bases and J gave up 4 bases, with 4 bases separating them. The CDR3 protein is CASTATGELFF. The CDR3 DNA reads TGTGCCAGCACCGCCACCGGGGAGCTGTTTTTT.

The gene calls are TRBV18 and TRBJ1-1; no reliable D call. Germline V gene data show CDR1 as KGHSH and CDR2 as LQKENI. V was clipped by 6 bases and J by 6 bases, with 14 bases between them. The CDR3 sequence is 13 residues long. The CDR3 DNA follows: TGTGCCAGCTCCCCGTTCGTACAGCCTGAAGCTTTCTTT. Residues: CASSPFVQPEAFF.

The rearrangement joins TRBV6-2 or TRBV6-3 to TRBJ2-3, with D possibly matching TRBD2 (5 bases). The CDR3 totals 13 residues. Germline CDR1 MNHEY, CDR2 SVGEGT. V was pared by 2 bases and J by 2 bases, with 5 bases between. The CDR3 reads CASSYRDTDTQYF. The CDR3 DNA is TGTGCCAGCAGTTACCGGGACACAGATACGCAGTATTTT.

The chain has TRBV7-9 and TRBJ1-2; D is unclear. The CDR3 totals 16 residues. V was shortened by 6 bases and J by 6 bases, with 23 bases between the two germline ends. Germline CDR1 is SEHNR and CDR2 is FQNEAQ (reference sequence). The CDR3 reads CASSPSRSGVMDGYTF. The CDR3 bases are TGTGCCAGCAGTCCCTCCCGTTCGGGTGTCATGGATGGCTACACCTTC.

This clonotype was observed at least ten times. The chain recombines TRBV5-1 with TRBJ2-1; 11 positions agree with TRBD2. Germline loops: CDR1 SGHRS, CDR2 YFSETQ. This CDR3 comprises 16 residues. V shed 3 bases and J 10 bases; nucleotides not matched to a gene: 12. The DNA of the CDR3 is TGCGCCAGCAGCTCCGGAGGAACTAGCGGGAGCCAGGAGCAGTTCTTC. Translation gives CASSSGGTSGSQEQFF.

The chain uses TRBV12-3 or TRBV12-4 and TRBJ2-2; D may be TRBD1 (6 bases). The V and J ends lost 3 bases and 2 bases respectively, with 10 bases between them. There are 15 residues in the CDR3. The CDR3 here is CASSFGTHNTGELFF. CDR3 DNA sequence: TGTGCCAGCAGTTTCGGGACACATAACACCGGGGAGCTGTTTTTT.

This clonotype showed up just a few times. V is TRBV27 and J is TRBJ1-2; D gene ambiguous. The CDR3 consists of 14 residues. V shed 3 bases and J shed 2 bases, with 10 bases lying between them. CDR1 is MNHEY, CDR2 SMNVEV, per germline (reference sequence). CDR3: CASSFTDSNYGYTF. CDR3 bases: TGTGCCAGCAGTTTCACTGATTCGAACTATGGCTACACCTTC.

The rearrangement uses TRBV5-5 and TRBJ2-7; D remains unclear. In germline, CDR1 is SGHKS, CDR2 YYEKEE (reference sequence). This CDR3 is 13 amino acids long. V lost 0 bases and J 4 bases, leaving 8 bases between the germline ends. This CDR3 is CASSLVTDYEQYF. The CDR3, as DNA: TGTGCCAGCAGCTTGGTCACGGATTACGAGCAGTACTTC.

This clonotype was seen a few times. V is TRBV12-3 or TRBV12-4 and J is TRBJ1-6, with D perhaps TRBD1 (6 bases). The CDR3 is 17 amino acids. V lost 5 bases to trimming and J lost 3 bases, with 17 bases between them. The CDR3 DNA is TGTGCCAGCAGTCAAGGCCGTGGGGGCTACTATAATTCACCCCTCCACTTT. This sequence encodes CASSQGRGGYYNSPLHF.

This clonotype was recorded at least ten times. This sequence joins TRBV2 and TRBJ1-6; 7 bases map to TRBD1. The CDR3 has 16 residues. In germline, CDR1 is SNHLY, CDR2 FYNNEI. V lost 6 bases and J lost 0; bases outside the gene matches: 5. CDR3 residues: CASRRGDSSYNSPLHF. CDR3 coding DNA: TGTGCCAGCAGAAGAGGGGACAGCTCCTATAATTCACCCCTCCACTTT.

This chain uses TRBV9 with TRBJ2-5; 7 bases are a match to TRBD1. The junction had 13 bases not matched to a gene; V was cut back by 3 bases and J by 5 bases. This CDR3 has 16 residues. Germline V gene sequence: CDR1 SGDLS, CDR2 YYNGEE. The CDR3 region is CASSARDSRSRETQYF. The CDR3 DNA follows: TGTGCCAGCAGCGCCCGGGACAGCCGAAGCCGTGAGACCCAGTACTTC.

This clonotype turned up a few times. The chain combines TRBV29-1 with TRBJ2-3; D is unresolved. V gave up 6 bases and J gave up 6 bases, with 13 bases separating them. The V gene's germline CDR1 is SQVTM and CDR2 ANQGSEA. The CDR3 length is 12 residues. Here the CDR3 DNA reads TGCAGCGTCCCCTCCGGTTTCGATACGCAGTATTTT. Its translation: CSVPSGFDTQYF.

This clonotype has a single count. This chain joins TRBV24-1 and TRBJ2-1; TRBD2 agrees at 7 bases. The CDR3 runs to 16 residues. CDR1 and CDR2 from the germline V gene are KGHDR and SFDVKD. V was pared by 4 bases and J by 0 bases, with 5 bases of the junction left unmatched. DNA of the CDR3: TGTGCCACCAGTGACGCTAGCGGAAGCTCCTACAATGAGCAGTTCTTC. It translates to CATSDASGSSYNEQFF.

This clonotype was seen a few times. This chain joins TRBV2 and TRBJ2-1, with TRBD1 identical over 9 bases. V trimming: 6 bases; J trimming: 8 bases; junction bases outside the gene matches: 8. The CDR3 sequence is 14 residues long. Germline CDR1 reads SNHLY; CDR2 reads FYNNEI. CDR3 residues: CASRDRGIRDEQFF. CDR3 DNA: TGTGCCAGCAGGGACAGGGGAATTAGGGATGAGCAGTTCTTC.

The J gene is TRBJ2-2, the V gene TRBV7-4, with D perhaps matching TRBD1 or TRBD2 (5 bases each). Germline V gene sequence: CDR1 SGHVT, CDR2 SQSDAQ. The V and J ends lost 0 bases and 6 bases respectively, with 14 bases between them. CDR3 length equals 16 residues. CDR3 bases: TGTGCCAGCAGCTTAGCCCCCGGGAAAGGGGCCGGGGAGCTGTTTTTT. It specifies CASSLAPGKGAGELFF.

This clonotype has just a few counts. The chain combines TRBV5-1 with TRBJ1-4; D is unclear. CDR3 length: 13 residues. V dropped 0 bases and J dropped 2 bases, with 2 bases sitting between them. Germline V CDR1 and CDR2: SGHRS, YFSETQ. The CDR3 reads CASSLDTNEKLFF. CDR3 nucleotides: TGCGCCAGCAGCTTGGATACTAATGAAAAACTGTTTTTT.

The rearrangement joins TRBV5-1 to TRBJ2-7; 10 positions match TRBD2. The CDR3 length is 13 residues. In germline, CDR1 is SGHRS, CDR2 YFSETQ. With V trimmed by 8 bases and J by 5 bases, 7 bases remained unmatched. As DNA, the CDR3 is TGCGCCAGTTCGACTAGCGGGTACCACGAGCAGTACTTC. The encoded protein is CASSTSGYHEQYF.

This clonotype was picked up many times. The chain links TRBV7-8 to TRBJ2-3; 12 bases are shared with TRBD2. From germline, CDR1 is SGHVS and CDR2 FQNEAQ. The V gene end was trimmed by 4 bases and the J gene end by 2 bases; junction bases not matched to a gene: 4. This CDR3 comprises 16 residues. The CDR3 sequence is CASSSGTSGFTDTQYF. CDR3 in DNA: TGTGCCAGCAGCTCCGGGACTAGCGGGTTCACAGATACGCAGTATTTT.

This clonotype was detected only a few times. The V call is TRBV20-1, the J call TRBJ2-7; D may be TRBD1 (5 bases). This CDR3 contains 12 residues. Germline assignment: CDR1 DFQATT and CDR2 SNEGSKA (reference sequence). The V gene lost 7 bases and the J gene lost 3 bases, with 13 bases spanning the gap. Here the CDR3 reads CSVAGSSYEQYF. Here the CDR3 DNA reads TGCAGTGTGGCAGGGTCAAGCTACGAGCAGTACTTC.